Following are 29 T cell receptor beta chains from one sample sequenced in a study of PD-1 blockade in classical Hodgkin lymphoma. Every patient relapsed after autologous stem cell transplantation, and brentuximab vedotin exposure varied. Sequencing used immunoSEQ multiplex PCR; TCRdb keeps in-frame clones, though not all of them. The table lists about 19,000 clones, 79% of them singletons. The input for sequencing was peripheral blood mononuclear cells (PBMCs), taken before the second cycle of nivolumab. Receptors originate from a human donor with classical Hodgkin lymphoma.

The J gene is TRBJ2-5, the V gene TRBV2; TRBD2 aligns across 8 bases. The CDR3 runs 16 residues. The V and J ends lost 6 bases and 5 bases, in that order; junction bases with no gene match: 14. Germline V lookup: CDR1 SNHLY, CDR2 FYNNEI. The CDR3 is CASSGGVAGLMETQYF. Here the CDR3 DNA reads TGTGCCAGCAGCGGTGGGGTAGCGGGGTTGATGGAGACCCAGTACTTC. The full variable domain, rest sourced from reference TRBV2 and TRBJ2-5, is EPEVTQTPSHQVTQMGQEVILRCVPISNHLYFYWYRQILGQKVEFLVSFYNNEISEKSEIFDDQFSVERPDGSNFTLKIRSTKLEDSAMYFCASSGGVAGLMETQYFGPGTRLLVL.

J is TRBJ1-4 and V is TRBV19; 9 bases fit TRBD1. This CDR3 is 16 amino acids long. Germline V gene lookup returns CDR1 LNHDA and CDR2 SQIVND (reference sequence). V shed 6 bases and J 4 bases; nucleotides not matched to a gene: 9. Here the CDR3 reads CASRIPDRGGNEKLFF. The CDR3 region has the DNA TGTGCCAGTAGAATACCGGACAGGGGCGGTAATGAAAAACTGTTTTTT. The variable domain in full, completed from reference TRBV19 and TRBJ1-4, reads DGGITQSPKYLFRKEGQNVTLSCEQNLNHDAMYWYRQDPGQGLRLIYYSQIVNDFQKGDIAEGYSVSREKKESFPLTVTSAQKNPTAFYLCASRIPDRGGNEKLFFGSGTQLSVL.

The chain links TRBV11-2 to TRBJ2-3; D is uncertain. Trimming pared 0 bases from V and 6 bases from J, leaving 10 bases between. The CDR3 sequence is 14 residues long. Germline lookup yields CDR1 SGHAT and CDR2 FQNNGV. CDR3 amino acids: CASSLDQSFDTQYF. Written as DNA, the CDR3 is TGTGCCAGCAGCTTAGATCAATCCTTCGATACGCAGTATTTT.

The rearrangement links TRBV5-6 to TRBJ2-2, with 10 nucleotides matching TRBD1. Germline values: CDR1 SGHDT, CDR2 YYEEEE. CDR3 length: 18 residues. V lost 5 bases, J lost 4 bases, and 14 bases stayed unmatched. Here the CDR3 reads CASSFLSPGQGSTGELFF. In DNA form, the CDR3 reads TGTGCCAGCAGTTTCCTATCTCCGGGACAGGGGAGCACCGGGGAGCTGTTTTTT.

This rearrangement joins TRBV7-6 to TRBJ1-4; 8 positions agree with TRBD1. CDR1 and CDR2 from the germline V gene are SGHVS and FNYEAQ. V gave up 5 bases and J gave up 4 bases; unmatched junction bases: 6. The CDR3 spans 15 residues. Here the CDR3 reads CASSLRTGINEKLFF. As DNA, the CDR3 is TGTGCCAGCAGCCTCCGGACAGGGATTAATGAAAAACTGTTTTTT.

The chain links TRBV4-3 to TRBJ2-5; 13 bases line up with TRBD2. There are 21 residues in the CDR3. The V gene's germline CDR1 is LGHNA and CDR2 YSLEER. Trimming removed 0 bases from V and 3 bases from J; junction bases left unmatched: 16. As DNA, the CDR3 is TGCGCCAGCAGCCAAGAAACTAGCGGGAGGGCGTTAAAGTCTGTCGAAGAGACCCAGTACTTC. Translated: CASSQETSGRALKSVEETQYF.

The chain combines TRBV10-1 with TRBJ2-3; D remains unclear. The CDR3 runs 17 residues. The germline V gene has CDR1 WNHNN and CDR2 SYGVQD (reference sequence). The V end lost 3 bases, the J end lost 4 bases, and 20 bases lay between the germline ends. The CDR3 protein is CASSDSSAGLGADTQYF. Written as DNA, the CDR3 is TGCGCCAGCAGTGACTCCTCCGCCGGGCTGGGCGCAGATACGCAGTATTTT.

The rearrangement links TRBV15 to TRBJ2-5; TRBD1 is a possible D gene (5 bases). The CDR3 loop spans 16 amino acids. Trimming took 1 base from V and 2 from J, leaving 14 bases between them. From germline, CDR1 is LNHNV and CDR2 YYDKDF (reference sequence). CDR3 DNA sequence: TGTGCCACCAGCAGAGTTGGGGCTCTGAGGCAAGAGACCCAGTACTTC. Amino acids: CATSRVGALRQETQYF.

The chain has TRBV19 and TRBJ1-3; a weak D match, TRBD1 (6 bases). The ends were cut back, 3 bases at V and 0 bases at J, with 18 bases in the middle. In germline, CDR1 is LNHDA, CDR2 SQIVND (reference sequence). This CDR3 contains 18 residues. CDR3 amino acids: CASSMGGALPYSGNTIYF. CDR3 in DNA: TGTGCCAGTAGTATGGGGGGGGCCCTACCCTACTCTGGAAACACCATATATTTT.

This chain joins TRBV28 and TRBJ2-1; TRBD1 might be the D (6 bases). CDR3 length: 14 amino acids. CDR1 and CDR2 (germline): MDHEN, SYDVKM. Trimming cost V 2 bases and J 8 bases, with 13 bases left between them. The CDR3 protein is CASSLQGSGDEQFF. The CDR3 DNA is TGTGCCAGCAGTTTACAGGGGTCCGGCGATGAGCAGTTCTTC.

The chain uses TRBV6-5 and TRBJ2-1, with 9 bases that match TRBD1. The V gene's germline CDR1 is MNHEY and CDR2 SVGAGI. This CDR3 is built from 14 residues. The junction had 2 bases not matched to a gene; V was cut back by 6 bases and J by 2 bases. The CDR3 reads CASRTGGPYNEQFF. CDR3 DNA sequence: TGTGCCAGCAGGACAGGGGGGCCCTACAATGAGCAGTTCTTC.

The CDR3 sequence: CASSFGFATEDTQYF. The CDR3 nucleotides read TGTGCCAGCAGCTTTGGGTTCGCGACCGAAGATACGCAGTATTTT. The J gene is TRBJ2-3, the V gene TRBV11-2; D gene ambiguous. Germline loops: CDR1 SGHAT, CDR2 FQNNGV. The V and J ends lost 3 bases and 5 bases respectively, with 15 bases between them. The CDR3 is 15 residues long.

This clone was seen once. The CDR3 region has the DNA TGTGCCAGCAGCTTGATGAACCGTCGGGCAGGTACGCAGTATTTT. Amino acid sequence: CASSLMNRRAGTQYF. The chain couples TRBV5-4 to TRBJ2-3; D is unclear. The V end was cut by 1 base, the J end by 8 bases, with 17 bases between. The germline V gene encodes CDR1 SGHNT and CDR2 YYREEE (reference sequence). This CDR3 is built from 15 residues.

This clone appeared a single time. This chain uses TRBV19 with TRBJ2-3; no clear D. Germline V gene sequence: CDR1 LNHDA, CDR2 SQIVND (reference sequence). Trimming shortened V by 5 bases and J by 1 base, and 10 bases separated the two germline ends. The CDR3 is 14 amino acids. The CDR3 is CASSEAPGTDTQYF. CDR3 nucleotides: TGTGCCAGTAGTGAAGCTCCTGGCACAGATACGCAGTATTTT.

This sequence joins TRBV10-3 and TRBJ2-3; D ambiguous. Trimming cost V 0 bases and J 1 base, with 5 bases left between them. The CDR3 is 14 amino acids. From germline, CDR1 is ENHRY and CDR2 SYGVKD. CDR3 DNA sequence: TGTGCCATCAGTGAGTCCTCCGGCACAGATACGCAGTATTTT. Translating it yields CAISESSGTDTQYF.

V gene TRBV18 combines with J gene TRBJ2-5; a possible D gene is TRBD1 (5 bases). Germline V gene sequence: CDR1 KGHSH, CDR2 LQKENI. V lost 5 bases and J 2 bases, leaving 12 bases between the germline ends. The CDR3 length is 14 residues. CDR3 amino acids: CASSTGRTQETQYF. Written as DNA, the CDR3 is TGTGCCAGCTCAACCGGGCGGACACAAGAGACCCAGTACTTC.

The rearrangement links TRBV6-4 to TRBJ1-5; D is ambiguous. V dropped 6 bases and J dropped 0 bases, with 18 bases sitting between them. From germline, CDR1 is MRHNA and CDR2 SNTAGT. This CDR3 comprises 17 residues. The CDR3 DNA reads TGTGCCAGCAGCCTTGACCGGACGGCTTATAGCAATCAGCCCCAGCATTTT. Its translation is CASSLDRTAYSNQPQHF.

This clone has just a few counts. For the CDR3, the DNA is TGCGCCAGCAGCCTAGCGGGAGCTAGCACAGATACGCAGTATTTT. Translated: CASSLAGASTDTQYF. The V and J genes are TRBV10-2 and TRBJ2-3; 10 nucleotides agree with TRBD2. The CDR3 runs 15 residues. After removal of 6 bases from V and 0 bases from J, the junction contained 3 bases not matched to a gene. Germline-derived CDR1 and CDR2 are WSHSY and SAAADI.

This chain joins TRBV28 and TRBJ2-1, with a possible D match to TRBD1 (6 bases). The V end lost 5 bases, the J end lost 6 bases, and 14 bases lay between the germline ends. CDR1 MDHEN and CDR2 SYDVKM come from the germline V gene. The CDR3 totals 14 residues. Here the CDR3 reads CASSPGQVGNEQFF. CDR3 sequence (DNA): TGTGCCAGCAGTCCGGGACAAGTAGGCAATGAGCAGTTCTTC.

J is TRBJ1-5 and V is TRBV5-6; the D gene is possibly TRBD1 (5 bases). The CDR3 totals 14 residues. The germline CDR1 and CDR2 sequences are SGHDT and YYEEEE. The V end was cut by 0 bases, the J end by 2 bases, with 6 bases between. Here the CDR3 DNA reads TGTGCCAGCAGCTTGGGAGGGGGCAATCAGCCCCAGCATTTT. Translated: CASSLGGGNQPQHF.

This clone was picked up one time. V gene TRBV13 combines with J gene TRBJ2-1; TRBD2 matches 12 bases. The CDR3 has 15 amino acids. Germline loops: CDR1 PRHDT, CDR2 FYEKMQ (reference sequence). The V gene end was trimmed by 4 bases and the J gene end by 6 bases; junction bases not matched to a gene: 4. CDR3 nucleotide sequence: TGTGCCAGCAGCTCTCTAGCGGGGGGGCGCAATGAGCAGTTCTTC. Translated, it gives CASSSLAGGRNEQFF.

The chain carries TRBV6-5 and TRBJ1-3; 7 bases fit TRBD1. Germline CDR1 is MNHEY and CDR2 is SVGAGI. There are 15 residues in the CDR3. V lost 8 bases, J lost 8 bases, and 15 bases stayed unmatched. The CDR3 region has the DNA TGTGCCAGCGGGACCCCCGGGACAGCCCTCGACACCATATATTTT. Protein product: CASGTPGTALDTIYF.

The chain recombines TRBV12-5 with TRBJ1-5, with 12 bases identical to TRBD1. CDR1 and CDR2 (germline): LGHNT, FRNRAP. The junction had 5 bases not matched to a gene; V was cut back by 5 bases and J by 15 bases. The CDR3 spans 12 residues. DNA for the CDR3: TGTGCTAGTGGTCTGGGACAGGGGGCGACGCATTTT. Protein product: CASGLGQGATHF.

The chain employs TRBV7-9 and TRBJ1-6; D ambiguous. CDR1 is SEHNR and CDR2 is FQNEAQ in the germline V gene (reference sequence). The CDR3 is 18 residues long. Trimming stripped 1 base from V and 3 bases from J, with 16 bases between. The CDR3 loop reads CASSLVARVGVYNSPLHF. In nucleotides, the CDR3 is TGTGCCAGCAGCTTAGTAGCCCGGGTTGGCGTCTATAATTCACCCCTCCACTTT.

This rearrangement joins TRBV29-1 to TRBJ2-3, with D unclear. CDR1 is SQVTM, CDR2 ANQGSEA, per germline. This CDR3 is 12 amino acids long. The V end was cut by 6 bases, the J end by 1 base, with 8 bases between. The CDR3 DNA sequence: TGCAGCGTGTACAAACGCACAGATACGCAGTATTTT. Protein: CSVYKRTDTQYF.

The chain employs TRBV6-5 and TRBJ1-1; 7 nucleotides match TRBD1. CDR3 length equals 15 residues. Germline CDR1 reads MNHEY; CDR2 reads SVGAGI. With V trimmed by 1 base and J by 5 bases, 7 bases remained unmatched. The CDR3 spells CASSYYRQGWTEAFF. The CDR3 DNA is TGTGCCAGCAGTTACTATCGACAGGGCTGGACTGAAGCTTTCTTT.

In its sample, this clone was seen once. The rearrangement joins TRBV27 to TRBJ2-7; D perhaps matches TRBD2 (5 bases). CDR1 is MNHEY and CDR2 is SMNVEV in the germline V gene (reference sequence). This CDR3 spans 15 amino acids. The ends were cut back, 3 bases at V and 0 bases at J, with 12 bases in the middle. Here the CDR3 reads CASSFKPGSSYEQYF. CDR3 nucleotides: TGTGCCAGCAGTTTTAAGCCGGGAAGCTCCTACGAGCAGTACTTC.

J is TRBJ2-7 and V is TRBV11-2, with 8 bases that match TRBD1. Germline values: CDR1 SGHAT, CDR2 FQNNGV. This CDR3 contains 16 residues. With V trimmed by 0 bases and J by 5 bases, 9 bases remained unmatched. As DNA, the CDR3 is TGTGCCAGCAGCTTAGATCTAACGCAGGGGGCTAACGAGCAGTACTTC. Protein sequence: CASSLDLTQGANEQYF.

The gene calls are TRBV5-4 and TRBJ2-5; no firm D call. Germline values: CDR1 SGHNT, CDR2 YYREEE (reference sequence). The CDR3 is made up of 13 amino acids. Trimming took 1 base from V and 1 from J, leaving 5 bases between them. DNA of the CDR3: TGTGCCAGCAGCTTGCCCTCCCAAGAGACCCAGTACTTC. It specifies CASSLPSQETQYF.